This record covers a single T cell receptor (beta chain). These data originate in a study of blood T cell repertoires in COVID-19. Only in-frame clones appear in the TCRdb table, and some are missing; sequencing was by immunoSEQ multiplex PCR. The sample yields about 230,000 clones, about four fifths seen once. Looked up from germline, CDR1 is MNHNS and CDR2 is SASEGT. V was pared by 5 bases and J by 2 bases, with 7 bases between. CDR3 size: 13 residues. Sequenced: peripheral blood. The chain couples TRBV6-1 to TRBJ2-1; unclear D gene. This receptor was obtained from a man older than 75 with acute or convalescent COVID-19. In nucleotides, the CDR3 is TGTGCCAGCAGTCAGTCCACCTACAATGAGCAGTTCTTC. Translated: CASSQSTYNEQFF.